This T cell receptor beta chain originates from a study of blood T cell repertoires in COVID-19. At the level of the study: The United States, Italy and Spain were the sources of the acute and convalescent COVID-19 samples. The cDNA or gDNA used as material had been derived from T cells, B-cell-depleted T cells, or PBMCs.

Authors' data handling: Reference gene primer amplification gave estimated nucleated cell counts. Repertoires were generated with immunoSEQ multiplex PCR, while TCRdb's copy carries only in-frame clones and drops some. That table is the source of V, J and clone size, and D and trimming were worked out from the DNA. The profile shows about 280,000 clones, roughly 88% of them singletons. CDR3 length: 13 amino acids. Germline CDR1 is MNHEY and CDR2 is SMNVEV (reference sequence). The V end lost 3 bases, the J end lost 6 bases, and 11 bases lay between the germline ends. This TCR came from a woman aged 25 to 39 with active or convalescent COVID-19. Input material: peripheral blood. This sequence joins TRBV27 and TRBJ1-1; perhaps TRBD1 as D (6 bases). The CDR3 region is CASSFDPGAEAFF. For the CDR3, the DNA is TGTGCCAGCAGTTTTGACCCAGGGGCTGAAGCTTTCTTT.